This entry lists 20 T cell receptor beta chains sequenced from one sample in a study of cytomegalovirus exposure and HLA in healthy donors. Libraries were prepared by immunoSEQ multiplex PCR; TCRdb keeps only in-frame clonotypes and omits some of them. The sample has under 200,000 clones; roughly 89% are singletons. The sequencing sample was made of PBMCs. The receptors shown here come from a young man in good health and CMV-seropositive.

The chain links TRBV5-4 to TRBJ1-2; TRBD1 agrees at 8 bases. This CDR3 has 16 residues. Per the germline V gene, CDR1 is SGHNT and CDR2 is YYREEE (reference sequence). The V gene end was trimmed by 7 bases and the J gene end by 4 bases; junction bases not matched to a gene: 15. Written as DNA, the CDR3 is TGTGCCAGCTTGAGGGAACCGGGACAGGTTCTCTATGGCTACACCTTC. Its protein is CASLREPGQVLYGYTF.

A few counts support this clone. The chain joins TRBV2 to TRBJ2-7; weak D call: TRBD1 (5 bases). Germline values: CDR1 SNHLY, CDR2 FYNNEI. V was cut by 8 bases and J by 6 bases, with 17 bases left in between. This CDR3 region has 13 residues. The CDR3 reads CASSQGPSGEQYF. As DNA, the CDR3 is TGTGCCAGCTCCCAGGGCCCCAGTGGCGAGCAGTACTTC.

This chain uses TRBV11-2 with TRBJ2-7, with 7 bases that match TRBD1. CDR3 size: 15 residues. J gave up 3 bases and V 0 bases, and 5 bases lay outside the gene matches. Germline CDR1 SGHAT, CDR2 FQNNGV. CDR3 bases: TGTGCCAGCAGCTTAGATAGAGCAGGGGGCTACGAGCAGTACTTC. Its translation: CASSLDRAGGYEQYF. Full variable domain (remainder filled in from reference TRBV11-2 and TRBJ2-7): EAGVAQSPRYKIIEKRQSVAFWCNPISGHATLYWYQQILGQGPKLLIQFQNNGVVDDSQLPKDRFSAERLKGVDSTLKIQPAKLEDSAVYLCASSLDRAGGYEQYFGPGTRLTVT.

CDR3 in DNA: TGTGCCAGCCCCCCATCGGGAACCTCCTACAATGAGCAGTTCTTC. It is translated as CASPPSGTSYNEQFF. V gene TRBV28 combines with J gene TRBJ2-1, with a tentative D call TRBD2 (5 bases). The CDR3 has 15 amino acids. V was trimmed by 8 bases and J by 0 bases, leaving 14 bases between them. Germline-derived CDR1 and CDR2 are MDHEN and SYDVKM.

This sequence joins TRBV5-6 and TRBJ1-1; D gene uncertain. Trimming shortened V by 4 bases and J by 1 base, and 8 bases separated the two germline ends. Germline lookup yields CDR1 SGHDT and CDR2 YYEEEE. The CDR3 runs to 13 residues. CDR3 bases: TGTGCCAGCAGCCGGAGGCCGAACACTGAAGCTTTCTTT. Protein sequence: CASSRRPNTEAFF. Drawing the rest from reference TRBV5-6 and TRBJ1-1, the complete variable domain is DAGVTQSPTHLIKTRGQQVTLRCSPKSGHDTVSWYQQALGQGPQFIFQYYEEEERQRGNFPDRFSGHQFPNYSSELNVNALLLGDSALYLCASSRRPNTEAFFGQGTRLTVV.

The genes are TRBV29-1 and TRBJ2-7; D perhaps matches TRBD1 (5 bases). V lost 4 bases to trimming and J lost 2 bases, with 12 bases between them. The germline gives CDR1 SQVTM, CDR2 ANQGSEA. This CDR3 spans 13 amino acids. The CDR3 here is CSVGPTDAYEQYF. CDR3 DNA sequence: TGCAGCGTTGGCCCGACAGATGCCTACGAGCAGTACTTC.

The V call is TRBV30, the J call TRBJ2-1; 7 positions match TRBD2. The V segment lost 3 bases and the J segment 7 bases; nucleotides outside the gene matches: 6. The CDR3 contains 13 residues. Germline V gene data show CDR1 as GTSNPN and CDR2 as SVGIG (reference sequence). For the CDR3, the DNA is TGTGCCTGGAGGATGGGGGGGAGAAATGAGCAGTTCTTC. It encodes CAWRMGGRNEQFF.

The V and J genes are TRBV6-5 and TRBJ2-3; D unclear. The ends were cut back, 0 bases at V and 4 bases at J, with 8 bases in the middle. The CDR3 consists of 14 residues. Germline V gene lookup returns CDR1 MNHEY and CDR2 SVGAGI. The CDR3 spells CASSYSAEADTQYF. The CDR3 bases are TGTGCCAGCAGTTACTCGGCGGAAGCAGATACGCAGTATTTT.

The chain employs TRBV5-6 and TRBJ1-1, with TRBD1 matching 7 bases. The V and J ends lost 0 bases and 0 bases, in that order; junction bases with no gene match: 2. The germline gives CDR1 SGHDT, CDR2 YYEEEE. The CDR3 totals 15 residues. CDR3 in amino acids: CASSLADRLNTEAFF. The CDR3, as DNA: TGTGCCAGCAGCTTGGCGGACAGGTTGAACACTGAAGCTTTCTTT.

V usage is TRBV18 and J usage is TRBJ2-1, with 10 bases aligning to TRBD2. The trim removed 6 bases at V and 0 bases at J, leaving 2 bases unmatched. CDR1 and CDR2 (germline): KGHSH, LQKENI. This CDR3 contains 15 residues. The CDR3 reads CASSLAGDSYNEQFF. DNA for the CDR3: TGTGCCAGCTCCCTAGCGGGAGACTCCTACAATGAGCAGTTCTTC.

J is TRBJ1-1 and V is TRBV9; the D is unclear. This CDR3 spans 16 amino acids. The ends were cut back, 4 bases at V and 1 base at J, with 17 bases in the middle. CDR1 SGDLS and CDR2 YYNGEE come from the germline V gene. The DNA of the CDR3 is TGTGCCAGCAGCACGGGTCCCGGCGTGCCGAACACTGAAGCTTTCTTT. Translation gives CASSTGPGVPNTEAFF.

This clone was observed once. The chain carries TRBV29-1 and TRBJ2-7; 7 bases are a match to TRBD2. The CDR3 is made up of 15 amino acids. V shed 7 bases, J shed 0 bases, and the junction held 12 bases outside the gene matches. CDR1 is SQVTM, CDR2 ANQGSEA, per germline. DNA of the CDR3: TGCAGCGCCCTCGGGAAGGGAGGGCCCTCCTACGAGCAGTACTTC. Its protein is CSALGKGGPSYEQYF.

V usage is TRBV4-1 and J usage is TRBJ2-3; the match to TRBD2 covers 11 bases. V lost 4 bases to trimming and J lost 0 bases; unmatched junction nucleotides: 3. The length of the CDR3 is 16 residues. CDR1 and CDR2 (germline): MGHRA, YSYEKL. The CDR3 reads CASSPRLAGSTDTQYF. For the CDR3, the DNA is TGCGCCAGCAGCCCTCGACTAGCGGGGAGCACAGATACGCAGTATTTT.

The chain carries TRBV6-1 and TRBJ2-7; possibly TRBD2 for D (6 bases). CDR3 size: 15 residues. The germline gives CDR1 MNHNS, CDR2 SASEGT. Trimming pared 2 bases from V and 0 bases from J, leaving 11 bases between. This CDR3 reads CASSELTGVSYEQYF. CDR3 DNA sequence: TGTGCCAGCAGTGAACTAACGGGAGTCTCCTACGAGCAGTACTTC.

The J gene is TRBJ2-3, the V gene TRBV6-1; D unclear. CDR1 is MNHNS and CDR2 is SASEGT in the germline V gene. V lost 4 bases, J lost 0 bases, and 11 bases lay in between. This CDR3 region has 15 residues. CDR3 sequence (DNA): TGTGCCAGCAGTGTACCTAGACGTAGCACAGATACGCAGTATTTT. It encodes CASSVPRRSTDTQYF.

The table lists this clone with a count of one. This chain links TRBV25-1 with TRBJ1-5; 9 nucleotides line up with TRBD1. Germline V CDR1 and CDR2: MGHDK, SYGVNS. With V trimmed by 4 bases and J by 7 bases, 5 bases remained unmatched. The CDR3 has 14 residues. The CDR3 here is CASSGTGGVQPQHF. The CDR3 bases are TGTGCCAGCAGTGGCACAGGGGGCGTGCAGCCCCAGCATTTT. Variable domain in full (rest from reference TRBV25-1 and TRBJ1-5): EADIYQTPRYLVIGTGKKITLECSQTMGHDKMYWYQQDPGMELHLIHYSYGVNSTEKGDLSSESTVSRIRTEHFPLTLESARPSHTSQYLCASSGTGGVQPQHFGDGTRLSIL.

The chain employs TRBV7-3 and TRBJ2-2; tentatively, D is TRBD2 (6 bases). Per germline, CDR1 SGHTA and CDR2 FQGTGA. There are 15 residues in the CDR3. The V end lost 2 bases, the J end lost 4 bases, and 11 bases lay between the germline ends. CDR3 sequence (DNA): TGTGCCAGCAGCTTACTCGGAGGGCCCACCGGGGAGCTGTTTTTT. It is translated as CASSLLGGPTGELFF.

V is TRBV5-4 and J is TRBJ2-7, with 7 bases matching TRBD2. The germline gives CDR1 SGHNT, CDR2 YYREEE (reference sequence). V shed 0 bases and J 4 bases; nucleotides not matched to a gene: 10. The CDR3 contains 16 residues. The CDR3 DNA is TGTGCCAGCAGCTTGGCACGGGGGAGGGCCGGGTACGAGCAGTACTTC. Protein product: CASSLARGRAGYEQYF.

The V call is TRBV10-1, the J call TRBJ2-3; possible D gene TRBD1, 5 bases. Germline V CDR1 and CDR2: WNHNN, SYGVQD (reference sequence). Trimming pared 4 bases from V and 4 bases from J, leaving 15 bases between. The CDR3 runs 15 residues. The CDR3 here is CASSGGRDSADTQYF. CDR3 coding DNA: TGCGCCAGCAGTGGAGGCAGGGATTCGGCAGATACGCAGTATTTT.

Only a few counts were recorded for this clone. Other DNA sequences from this sample encode an identical CDR3 as well. The chain links TRBV27 to TRBJ2-3; D is unresolved. The V end lost 4 bases, the J end lost 3 bases, and 5 bases lay between the germline ends. This CDR3 comprises 12 residues. Per germline, CDR1 MNHEY and CDR2 SMNVEV (reference sequence). CDR3 sequence reads: CASSSGTDTQYF. The CDR3 bases are TGTGCCAGCAGTTCCGGGACAGATACGCAGTATTTT.